This T cell receptor beta chain was identified during a study of blood T cell repertoires in COVID-19. Study-wide context: The origin of the acute and convalescent COVID-19 samples was the United States, Italy and Spain. The cDNA or gDNA used as material had been derived from T cells, B-cell-depleted T cells, or PBMCs.

In the original analysis: Estimates of nucleated cell counts were drawn from the amplification of reference gene primers. The table came from immunoSEQ multiplex PCR; TCRdb's copy has only in-frame clones and leaves some out. V and J calls and clone size are given by that table; D and trimming were obtained from the DNA. The sample holds 60,000 to 70,000 clones, about four fifths seen once. V gave up 3 bases and J gave up 6 bases; unmatched junction bases: 11. The CDR3 length is 16 residues. Germline V lookup: CDR1 KGHSH, CDR2 LQKENI. The TCR sequence derives from a woman aged 55-70 years with acute or convalescent COVID-19. V is TRBV18 and J is TRBJ1-3, with TRBD1 matching 7 bases. Sequencing was carried out using peripheral blood. CDR3 protein: CASSPSGQREVNTIYF. For the CDR3, the DNA is TGTGCCAGCTCACCTTCGGGACAGCGCGAAGTAAACACCATATATTTT.